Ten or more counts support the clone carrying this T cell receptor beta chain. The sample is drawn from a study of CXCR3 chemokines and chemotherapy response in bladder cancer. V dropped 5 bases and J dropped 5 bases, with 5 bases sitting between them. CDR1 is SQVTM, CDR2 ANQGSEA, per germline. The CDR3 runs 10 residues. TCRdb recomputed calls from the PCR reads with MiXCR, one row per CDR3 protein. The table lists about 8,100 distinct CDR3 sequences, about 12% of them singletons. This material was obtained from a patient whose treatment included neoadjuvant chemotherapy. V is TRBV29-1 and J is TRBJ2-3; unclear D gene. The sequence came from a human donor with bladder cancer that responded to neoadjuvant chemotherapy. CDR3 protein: CSVWEDTQYF. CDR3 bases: TGCAGCGTTTGGGAAGATACGCAGTATTTT.